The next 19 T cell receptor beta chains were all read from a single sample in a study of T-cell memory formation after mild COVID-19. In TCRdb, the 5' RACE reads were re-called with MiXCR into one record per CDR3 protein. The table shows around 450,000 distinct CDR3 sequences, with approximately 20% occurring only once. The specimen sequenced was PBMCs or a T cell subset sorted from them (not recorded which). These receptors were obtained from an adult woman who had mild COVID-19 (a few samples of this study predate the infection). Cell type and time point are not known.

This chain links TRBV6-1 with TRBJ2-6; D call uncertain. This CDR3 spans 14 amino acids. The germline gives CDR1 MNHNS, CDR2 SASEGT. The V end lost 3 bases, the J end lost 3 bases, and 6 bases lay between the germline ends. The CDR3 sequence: CASSDLSGANVLTF. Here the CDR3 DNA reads TGTGCCAGCAGTGATCTAAGTGGGGCCAACGTCCTGACTTTC.

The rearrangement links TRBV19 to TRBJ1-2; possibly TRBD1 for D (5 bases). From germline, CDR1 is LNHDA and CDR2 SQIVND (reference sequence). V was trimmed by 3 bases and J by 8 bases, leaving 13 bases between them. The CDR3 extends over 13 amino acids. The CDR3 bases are TGTGCCAGTAGTATTGGGACGGCGGGGGGCTACACCTTC. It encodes CASSIGTAGGYTF.

The CDR3 DNA follows: TGTGCCAGCAGCTGGGGTAGATTTATTGAGCAGTTCTTC. Encoded protein: CASSWGRFIEQFF. The V gene is TRBV5-6, the J gene TRBJ2-1; D not certain. This CDR3 comprises 13 residues. V was shortened by 3 bases and J by 9 bases, with 13 bases between the two germline ends. The germline gives CDR1 SGHDT, CDR2 YYEEEE.

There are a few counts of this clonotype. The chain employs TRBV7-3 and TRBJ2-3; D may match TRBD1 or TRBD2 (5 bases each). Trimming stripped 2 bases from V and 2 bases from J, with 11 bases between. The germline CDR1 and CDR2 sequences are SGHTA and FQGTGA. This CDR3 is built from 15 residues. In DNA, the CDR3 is TGTGCCAGCAGCTTAGGGGCGACTAACACAGATACGCAGTATTTT. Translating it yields CASSLGATNTDTQYF.

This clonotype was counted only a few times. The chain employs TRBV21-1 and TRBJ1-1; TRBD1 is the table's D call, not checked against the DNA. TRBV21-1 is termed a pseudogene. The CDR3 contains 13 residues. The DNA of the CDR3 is TGTGCCAGCAGAGGCAGACAGGGGAGGGGGGCTTTCTTT. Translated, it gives CASRGRQGRGAFF.

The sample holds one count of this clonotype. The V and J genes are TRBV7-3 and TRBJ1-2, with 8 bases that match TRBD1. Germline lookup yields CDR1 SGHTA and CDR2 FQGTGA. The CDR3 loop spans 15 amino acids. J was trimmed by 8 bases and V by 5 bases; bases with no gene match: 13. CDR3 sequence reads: CASSPDRDLLWGYTF. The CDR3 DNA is TGTGCCAGCAGCCCGGACAGGGACCTGCTTTGGGGCTACACCTTC.

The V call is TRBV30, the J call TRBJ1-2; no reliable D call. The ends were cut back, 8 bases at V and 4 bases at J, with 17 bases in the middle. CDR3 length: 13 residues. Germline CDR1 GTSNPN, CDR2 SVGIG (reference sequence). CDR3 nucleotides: TGTGCCGGGCACCCGGACGGTGGCTATGGCTACACCTTC. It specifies CAGHPDGGYGYTF.

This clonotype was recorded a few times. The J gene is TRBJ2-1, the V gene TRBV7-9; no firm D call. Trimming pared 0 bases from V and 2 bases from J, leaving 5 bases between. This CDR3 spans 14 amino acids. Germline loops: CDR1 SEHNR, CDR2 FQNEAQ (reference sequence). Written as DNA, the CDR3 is TGTGCCAGCAGCTTAGCAGGGACCTACAATGAGCAGTTCTTC. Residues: CASSLAGTYNEQFF.

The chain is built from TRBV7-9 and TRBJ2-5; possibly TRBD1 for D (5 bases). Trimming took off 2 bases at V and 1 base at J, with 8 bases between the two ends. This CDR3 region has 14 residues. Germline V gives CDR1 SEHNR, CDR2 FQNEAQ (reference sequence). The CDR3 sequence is CASSLQGPQETQYF. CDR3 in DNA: TGTGCCAGCAGCTTACAGGGTCCCCAAGAGACCCAGTACTTC.

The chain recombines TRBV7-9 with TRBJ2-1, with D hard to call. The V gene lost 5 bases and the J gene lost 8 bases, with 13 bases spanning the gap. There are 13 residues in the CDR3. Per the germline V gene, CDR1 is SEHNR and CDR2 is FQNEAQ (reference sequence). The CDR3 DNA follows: TGTGCCAGCAGCCACGATCGCCGGCATGAGCAGTTCTTC. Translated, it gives CASSHDRRHEQFF.

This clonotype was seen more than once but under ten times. Here the CDR3 reads CASSPKGGKAKLFF. The CDR3 DNA sequence: TGTGCCAGCTCTCCGAAGGGAGGGAAGGCAAAACTGTTTTTT. V is TRBV7-2 and J is TRBJ1-4; D not certain. Deletions cut 8 bases from V and 10 bases from J, with 20 bases between. Germline CDR1 is SGHTA and CDR2 is FQGNSA. CDR3 size: 14 residues.

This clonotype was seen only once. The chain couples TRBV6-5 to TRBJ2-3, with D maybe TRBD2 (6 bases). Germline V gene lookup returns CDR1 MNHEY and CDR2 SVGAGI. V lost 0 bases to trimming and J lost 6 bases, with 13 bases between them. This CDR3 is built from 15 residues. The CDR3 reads CASSYSGRGYDTQYF. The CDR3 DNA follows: TGTGCCAGCAGTTACTCGGGGCGGGGCTACGATACGCAGTATTTT.

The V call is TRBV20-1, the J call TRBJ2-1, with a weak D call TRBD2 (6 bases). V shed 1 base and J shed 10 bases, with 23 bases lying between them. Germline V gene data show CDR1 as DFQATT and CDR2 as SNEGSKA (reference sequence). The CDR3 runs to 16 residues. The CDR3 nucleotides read TGCAGTGCTAGAGTGGTGTCGGGAGCCACCGCCGTGGAGCAGTTCTTC. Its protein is CSARVVSGATAVEQFF.

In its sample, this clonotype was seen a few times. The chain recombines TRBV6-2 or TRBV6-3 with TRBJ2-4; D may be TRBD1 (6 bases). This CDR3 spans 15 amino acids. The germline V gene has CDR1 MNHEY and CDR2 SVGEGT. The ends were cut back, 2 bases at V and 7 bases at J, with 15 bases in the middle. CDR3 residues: CASSYTRGSRNIQYF. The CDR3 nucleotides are TGTGCCAGCAGTTACACAAGGGGGTCGAGGAACATTCAGTACTTC.

The CDR3 DNA is TGTGCCAGCAGCCCCCAGGGGGAGTGGGACACTGAAGCTTTCTTT. The encoded protein is CASSPQGEWDTEAFF. V usage is TRBV4-2 and J usage is TRBJ1-1; 7 bases are shared with TRBD1. Germline loops: CDR1 LGHNA, CDR2 YNFKEQ. The trim removed 4 bases at V and 3 bases at J, leaving 8 bases unmatched. The length of the CDR3 is 15 residues.

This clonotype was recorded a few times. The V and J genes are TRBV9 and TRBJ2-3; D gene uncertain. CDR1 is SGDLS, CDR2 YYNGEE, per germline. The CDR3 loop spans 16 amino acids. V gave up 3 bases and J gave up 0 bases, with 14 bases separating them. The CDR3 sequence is CASSAQVADSTDTQYF. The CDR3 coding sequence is TGTGCCAGCAGCGCCCAGGTAGCCGATAGCACAGATACGCAGTATTTT.

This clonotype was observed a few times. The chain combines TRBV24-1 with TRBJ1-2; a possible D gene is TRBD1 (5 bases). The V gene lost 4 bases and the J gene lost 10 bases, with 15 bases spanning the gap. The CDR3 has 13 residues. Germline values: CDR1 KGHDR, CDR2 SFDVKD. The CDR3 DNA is TGTGCCACCAGTGACCCCCTGACAGTTATCTACACCTTC. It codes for CATSDPLTVIYTF.

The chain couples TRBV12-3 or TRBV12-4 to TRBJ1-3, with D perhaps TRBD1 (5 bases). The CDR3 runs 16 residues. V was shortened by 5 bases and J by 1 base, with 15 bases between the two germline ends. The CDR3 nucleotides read TGTGCCAGCAGTGCCCCGGGACTGATGTCTGGAAACACCATATATTTT. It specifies CASSAPGLMSGNTIYF.

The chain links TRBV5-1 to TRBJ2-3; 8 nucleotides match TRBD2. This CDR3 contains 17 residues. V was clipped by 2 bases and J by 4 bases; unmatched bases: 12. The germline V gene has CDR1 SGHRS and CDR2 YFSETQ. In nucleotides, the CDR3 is TGCGCCAGCAGCTTCAGCGGGGGTGGGGCCGGCTCAGATACGCAGTATTTT. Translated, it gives CASSFSGGGAGSDTQYF.